The source of this TCR beta chain is a study of blood T cell repertoires in COVID-19. On the study more broadly: COVID-19 samples, acute and convalescent, were from the United States, Italy and Spain. PBMCs, B-cell-depleted T cells, or T cells were the source of the cDNA or gDNA that made up the material.

CDR3 size: 13 residues. V was cut by 4 bases and J by 2 bases, with 6 bases left in between. Germline CDR1 SGHTA, CDR2 FQGNSA. Per the authors' pipeline: Reference gene primers were amplified, and this amplification served to estimate nucleated cell counts. Only in-frame clones appear in the TCRdb table, and some are missing; sequencing was by immunoSEQ multiplex PCR. The DNA gave D and trimming, while V, J and clone size come from that table. The table includes some 73,000 clones, 75% to 90% detected once. The TCR originated in a woman older than 75 with active or convalescent COVID-19. Sequencing was performed on peripheral blood. This chain joins TRBV7-2 and TRBJ2-1; a possible D gene is TRBD2 (5 bases). CDR3 sequence (DNA): TGTGCCAGCAGCTGGACTCCCTACAATGAGCAGTTCTTC. As protein: CASSWTPYNEQFF.